Each of the 6 T cell receptor beta chains below was sequenced from the same sample in a study of PD-1 blockade in mismatch repair-deficient tumors. The table came from immunoSEQ multiplex PCR; TCRdb's copy has only in-frame clones and leaves some out. Seen here are around 62,000 clones, almost 80% observed once, and the top ten hold 5% to 6.5%. The sample consisted of peripheral blood, taken 2 weeks after starting pembrolizumab. The source is an adult with mismatch repair-deficient cancer.

Written as DNA, the CDR3 is TGTGCCAGTAGTCAGGCGGGGAGCTCCTACGAGCAGTACTTC. The encoded protein is CASSQAGSSYEQYF. V and J are TRBV19 and TRBJ2-7; a weak D match, TRBD2 (6 bases). Trimming removed 5 bases from V and 0 bases from J, with 11 bases in between. The length of the CDR3 is 14 residues. CDR1 and CDR2 from the germline V gene are LNHDA and SQIVND (reference sequence).

This chain uses TRBV28 with TRBJ2-7; D is unresolved. Germline V gene sequence: CDR1 MDHEN, CDR2 SYDVKM. Trimming removed 8 bases at V and 4 bases at J, with 6 bases between. There are 10 residues in the CDR3. The DNA of the CDR3 is TGTGCCAGCGGCACTTACGAGCAGTACTTC. It is translated as CASGTYEQYF.

The chain has TRBV7-6 and TRBJ2-1; 10 bases line up with TRBD2. This CDR3 is built from 18 residues. V dropped 4 bases and J dropped 0; count of bases not matched to a gene: 9. CDR1 is SGHVS, CDR2 FNYEAQ, per germline. CDR3 bases: TGTGCCAGCAGCTCCGGAGGACTAGCGGTAAGCTCCTACAATGAGCAGTTCTTC. Its translation is CASSSGGLAVSSYNEQFF.

In its sample, this clone was seen a few times. The identical CDR3 is also encoded by other nucleotide sequences in the sample. The chain combines TRBV6-1 with TRBJ2-5; D remains unclear. Germline-derived CDR1 and CDR2 are MNHNS and SASEGT. The CDR3 has 13 amino acids. V lost 8 bases, J lost 3 bases, and 13 bases lay in between. For the CDR3, the DNA is TGTGCCAGCGTTAGAGGATCGGAAGAGACCCAGTACTTC. This gives the protein CASVRGSEETQYF.

The V and J genes are TRBV6-6 and TRBJ2-1; possible D gene TRBD1, 6 bases. Germline-derived CDR1 and CDR2 are MNHNY and SVGAGI (reference sequence). Trimming removed 0 bases from V and 14 bases from J, with 14 bases in between. This CDR3 spans 13 amino acids. The CDR3 sequence is CASSYSDDRGKFF. The CDR3 DNA follows: TGTGCCAGCAGTTACTCGGACGATAGGGGGAAGTTCTTC.

This chain links TRBV5-6 with TRBJ2-3; a possible D gene is TRBD2 (6 bases). Trimming cost V 4 bases and J 2 bases, with 8 bases left between them. CDR1 SGHDT and CDR2 YYEEEE come from the germline V gene. CDR3 length: 13 residues. CDR3 nucleotides: TGTGCCAGCAGCCGACTAGACACAGATACGCAGTATTTT. Translation: CASSRLDTDTQYF.